These T cell receptor beta chains were read from a single sample in a study of CD8+CD57+ T cells in acquired aplastic anemia. TCRdb recomputed calls from the reads with MiXCR, one row per CDR3 protein. The repertoire consists of approximately 250,000 distinct CDR3 sequences, with 65% to 90% occurring once and the leading ten covering 40% to 50%. The material sequenced was sorted CD4+, CD8+, or CD8+CD57+ T cells (not recorded which) from PBMCs. These receptors all come from a human donor with aplastic anemia. Both conserved end residues are part of each CDR3. A D gene is named only where the DNA matches it firmly. Where a row states a size, it is once, few, many or the class of an expanded clone; other rows omit it.

j_gene | v_gene | abundance | d_gene | CDR3nt | CDR3aa
TRBJ2-7 | TRBV7-9 | - | - | - | CASSLVFGELFFGQYF
TRBJ2-3 | TRBV15 | - | - | - | CCTSSFSGQDTQYF
TRBJ1-2 | TRBV10-3 | - | TRBD1 | TGTGCCTCCAGTCCCGGAGGACAGGGTCTCGACTATGGCTACACCTTC | CASSPGGQGLDYGYTF
TRBJ2-2 | TRBV7-2 | - | TRBD1 | TGTGCCAGCAGCTTGACAGGGGGCGCCGACTATGGCTACGAGCTGTTTTTT | CASSLTGGADYGYELFF
TRBJ2-5 | TRBV7-9 | - | TRBD2 | TGTGCCAGCAGCTGTCACAGCGAGCGGGAGAGCGATGACTTC | CASSCHSERESDDF
TRBJ2-1 | TRBV7-8 | - | - | TGTGCCAGCAGCTTAGCGGGAGGTCCCGATCCGTTCTTC | CASSLAGGPDPFF
TRBJ2-5 | TRBV7-9 | - | - | TGTGCCTCCAGCGGACGGGCGTACGCAGAGACCCAGTACTTC | CASSGRAYAETQYF
TRBJ1-2 | TRBV10-3 | few | - | TGTGCCATCAGTGAGGGTCTCTATGGCTACACCTTC | CAISEGLYGYTF
TRBJ2-1 | TRBV7-2 | few | - | TGTGCCAGCAGGCCACAATACAATGAGCAGTTCTTC | CASRPQYNEQFF
TRBJ2-4 | TRBV7-9 | - | - | TGTGCCAGCAGCCTTAGTACAGGGCTAAACATTCAGTACTTC | CASSLSTGLNIQYF
TRBJ2-2 | TRBV5-5 | - | TRBD1 | TGTGCCAGCAGCGGGGACAGGGGGCGCGGCACCGGGGAGCTGTTTTTT | CASSGDRGRGTGELFF
TRBJ1-2 | TRBV7-9 | - | - | TGTGCCAGCAGCTTTCAAAGAAGCGGGGGGATCGATGAGTACACCTTT | CASSFQRSGGIDEYTF
TRBJ2-3 | TRBV7-8 | few | - | TGTGCCAGCAGTGTAGCCTGTAGTCCCGATACGCAGTATTTT | CASSVACSPDTQYF
TRBJ2-5 | TRBV11-3 | - | - | TGTGCCAGCAGCTTGGAATTCTACGAAGAGACCCAGTACTTC | CASSLEFYEETQYF
TRBJ2-3 | TRBV19 | - | - | TGTGCCAGTAGTTTAGCAAGCGGAGCCTATAATCAGTATTTT | CASSLASGAYNQYF
TRBJ2-2 | TRBV7-9 | - | - | TGTGCCACCAGCAGTGGGGACGATGCGAGCAGCGGGGAGCTGTTTTTT | CATSSGDDASSGELFF
TRBJ1-6 | TRBV7-8 | - | - | TGTGCCAGCAGCTCAGCCAGCGGCCCCTATACGCAGTCTCTCCACTTT | CASSSASGPYTQSLHF
TRBJ2-3 | TRBV5-1 | - | TRBD1 | TGCGCCAGCAGCTCCGAGGGGGCAACTAAGTATTTT | CASSSEGATKYF
TRBJ1-1 | TRBV7-2 | - | - | TGTGCCAGCAGCTCCGGGGGAGAGGGCCTCACAGATGCTTTCTTT | CASSSGGEGLTDAFF
TRBJ2-3 | TRBV19 | - | - | TGTGCCAGCAGCTTAGCGGCAGGTCGCAATACGCAGTATTTC | CASSLAAGRNTQYF
TRBJ2-1 | TRBV7-2 | - | TRBD2 | TGTGCCAGCAGCTTACCGGGAGGCGGGGGGAGCGATGAGCAGTTCTTC | CASSLPGGGGSDEQFF
TRBJ1-5 | TRBV24-1 | - | - | TGTGCCACCAGTGAGGAGGGGAGGCAGCCCCAGCATTTT | CATSEEGRQPQHF
TRBJ1-2 | TRBV5-6 | - | - | TGTGCCAGCAGCTTGGATGGGGGGTCAAACTATGGCTACACCTTC | CASSLDGGSNYGYTF
TRBJ2-3 | TRBV7-9 | - | - | TGTGCCAGCAGCTTAGCCCGTAGGGGGGATACGCAGTATTTT | CASSLARRGDTQYF
TRBJ2-5 | TRBV7-6 | - | TRBD1 | TGTGCCAGCAGCTTAGCCCACGGGACAGATGCGACCCAGTACTTC | CASSLAHGTDATQYF
TRBJ1-5 | TRBV20-1 | - | TRBD1 | TGCAGTGCTAGACCGACAGGGAGCAATCAGCCCCAGCATTTT | CSARPTGSNQPQHF
TRBJ1-6 | TRBV7-3 | - | - | TGTGCCAGCAGTTCGGACAAGGGCAACTATAATCTCCACCTCCACTTT | CASSSDKGNYNLHLHF
TRBJ2-3 | TRBV7-3 | - | - | TGTGCCAGCAGCTCCGCAGATACGCCGGATTTTGGCCCATTT | CASSSADTPDFGPF
TRBJ2-1 | TRBV15 | - | - | TGTGCCACCAGCAGAGGGGGGGCGGGTGGCCAGTTCTTC | CATSRGGAGGQFF
TRBJ2-2 | TRBV11-1 | - | - | TGCGCCAGCAGCCTCAATCCCGGGGAGCTGTTTTTT | CASSLNPGELFF
TRBJ2-1 | TRBV4-1 | few | TRBD2 | TGTGCCAGTAGTATAGCTAGCGGGTTCTACAATGAGCAGTTCTTC | CASSIASGFYNEQFF
TRBJ2-7 | TRBV7-8 | - | TRBD2 | TGTGCCAGCAACTTAGCGGGAGATCCCGATAAGCAGTACTTC | CASNLAGDPDKQYF
TRBJ2-1 | TRBV2 | - | TRBD1 | TGTGCCAGCAGGGGACAGTACAATGAGCAGTTCTTC | CASRGQYNEQFF
TRBJ2-6 | TRBV11-3 | - | - | TGTGCCAGCAGCCAAGCGGGTAGCAACGGGGCCAACGTCCTGACTTTC | CASSQAGSNGANVLTF
TRBJ2-3 | TRBV7-9 | - | TRBD2 | TGTGCCAGCAGCGCCGCGGTAGCGGGAGATACGCAGTATTTT | CASSAAVAGDTQYF
TRBJ1-2 | TRBV15 | - | - | TGTGCCACCAGCGGGGGGGGGCTGGGCTATGGCTACACCTTC | CATSGGGLGYGYTF
TRBJ1-3 | TRBV7-9 | - | - | TGTGCCAGCAGGCCAGAGGGCGCAGCAGGAAACACCAGATATTTT | CASRPEGAAGNTRYF
TRBJ2-3 | TRBV29-1 | - | - | TGCAGCGTTTCCCCCTCAGATACGCAGTATTTT | CSVSPSDTQYF
TRBJ1-1 | TRBV15 | few | - | TGTGCCACCAGCAGAGCGGAACAGGGGAACACTGAAGCTTTCTTT | CATSRAEQGNTEAFF
TRBJ2-7 | TRBV13 | - | TRBD2 | TGTGCCAGCAGCTTGTCTAGCGGCCTACCCGACGAGCAGTACTTC | CASSLSSGLPDEQYF
TRBJ2-3 | TRBV7-9 | - | - | TGTGCCAGCAGCCCGAGACCTGCACACGATGGCTACACCTATTTT | CASSPRPAHDGYTYF
TRBJ2-1 | TRBV9 | - | TRBD2 | TGTGCCAGCAGCTCAGGGAGCGGGGGCCGCAATCAGCAGTTCTTC | CASSSGSGGRNQQFF
TRBJ2-3 | TRBV15 | once | TRBD2 | TGTGCCACCAGCTTAGCGGGAGTACCCGATACGCAGTATTTT | CATSLAGVPDTQYF
TRBJ1-1 | TRBV9 | - | - | TGTGCCAGCAGAGTAGCTGTGAACATTCAGTCCTTCGCTTTCTTT | CASRVAVNIQSFAFF
TRBJ2-3 | TRBV7-6 | - | - | TGTGCCAGCAGCTTAGGAGCTGCAGTGAGGGATAATGAGTATTTT | CASSLGAAVRDNEYF
TRBJ1-4 | TRBV5-6 | - | - | TGTGCCAGCAGCTCCCGGGACACTAATGAAAAACTGTTTTTT | CASSSRDTNEKLFF
TRBJ2-5 | TRBV11-3 | - | - | TGTGCCAGCAGCTTAGGCAGGACAGAAGAGACCCAGTACTTC | CASSLGRTEETQYF
TRBJ1-1 | TRBV9 | once | - | TGTGCCAGCAGCGTACAGCTGACGGAGCTGACTGATGCTTTCTTT | CASSVQLTELTDAFF
TRBJ2-5 | TRBV11-3 | - | - | TGTGCCAGCAGTTCTAACCGGACATGGGGAGAGACCCAGTACTTC | CASSSNRTWGETQYF
TRBJ2-4 | TRBV9 | many | - | TGTGCCAGCAGCGGGGATGGGAACATTCAGTACTTC | CASSGDGNIQYF
TRBJ1-2 | TRBV15 | - | - | TGTGCCAGCAGCGGGGGTTGGGGCTCAAACTATGGCTATACCTTC | CASSGGWGSNYGYTF
TRBJ1-6 | TRBV7-9 | - | TRBD1 | TGTGCCAGCAGCTCAGGGACAGGGCCCACAGATACGCAGTTT | CASSSGTGPTDTQF
TRBJ1-4 | TRBV7-2 | - | - | TGTGCCAGCAGCTCCGAAGTCGGTTCCTACAATAAACAGTTTTTT | CASSSEVGSYNKQFF
TRBJ2-5 | TRBV2 | - | - | TGTGCCACCAGCAGGTCCAACGACCAAGAGACCCAGCACTTC | CATSRSNDQETQHF
TRBJ1-1 | TRBV9 | - | - | TGTGCCAGCAGCCTGACGACAAGAGCCTACAATGAGCCTTTCTTT | CASSLTTRAYNEPFF